These 28 T cell receptor beta chains were sequenced from one sample in a study of cytomegalovirus exposure and HLA in healthy donors. 60 Vbeta and 13 Jbeta primers were used in PCR. Sequenced by immunoSEQ multiplex PCR; TCRdb stores in-frame clones only, minus some. This table has under 130,000 clones, 60% to 80% appearing once. The sample comprised PBMCs. The receptors derive from a woman aged 40 to 50 in good health and CMV-seropositive.

The rearrangement uses TRBV10-1 and TRBJ2-3; 13 positions agree with TRBD2. The CDR3 loop spans 17 amino acids. Germline CDR1 reads WNHNN; CDR2 reads SYGVQD (reference sequence). The J segment lost 0 bases and the V segment lost 2 bases, leaving 2 bases of the junction unmatched. In DNA form, the CDR3 reads TGCGCCAGCAGTGAGCCGGGACTAGCGGGGAGCACAGATACGCAGTATTTT. Amino acids: CASSEPGLAGSTDTQYF.

The chain employs TRBV18 and TRBJ1-2, with D possibly TRBD1 on 5 matching bases. V was cut by 0 bases and J by 5 bases, with 13 bases left in between. Germline V gene sequence: CDR1 KGHSH, CDR2 LQKENI. This CDR3 is built from 15 residues. The CDR3 DNA reads TGTGCCAGCTCACCACCGGGGAGGGGACCTTATGGCTACACCTTC. Translated, it gives CASSPPGRGPYGYTF.

In this sample, this clone turned up once. This CDR3 reads CASSPGGRNTQYF. Here the CDR3 DNA reads TGTGCCAGCAGTCCGGGGGGGAGGAATACGCAGTATTTT. The chain is built from TRBV6-1 and TRBJ2-3, with 8 bases that match TRBD2. Germline V CDR1 and CDR2: MNHNS, SASEGT. V shed 5 bases, J shed 7 bases, and the junction held 5 bases outside the gene matches. CDR3 length: 13 residues.

CDR3 amino acids: CASSALGEENQPQHF. The CDR3 DNA sequence: TGTGCCAGCAGTGCCTTAGGGGAGGAGAATCAGCCCCAGCATTTT. This chain links TRBV25-1 with TRBJ1-5; tentatively, D is TRBD1 (5 bases). Germline V gives CDR1 MGHDK, CDR2 SYGVNS. The CDR3 covers 15 residues. Trimming left V 4 bases short and J 4 bases short, with 14 bases between.

This clone turned up a few times. The chain uses TRBV6-6 and TRBJ1-5, with D perhaps TRBD1 (5 bases). Germline CDR1 and CDR2: MNHNY and SVGAGI (reference sequence). The CDR3 sequence is 14 residues long. V was clipped by 2 bases and J by 6 bases, with 11 bases between them. The CDR3 nucleotides are TGTGCCAGCAGTTACCCCCAGGGCACTCAGCCCCAGCATTTT. It encodes CASSYPQGTQPQHF.

The V call is TRBV14, the J call TRBJ2-7; a weak D match, TRBD2 (5 bases). The CDR3 covers 15 residues. From germline, CDR1 is SGHDN and CDR2 FVKESK. V lost 4 bases and J 3 bases, leaving 16 bases between the germline ends. This CDR3 is CASSPEPSLGYEQYF. Here the CDR3 DNA reads TGTGCCAGCAGCCCTGAACCCTCACTAGGCTACGAGCAGTACTTC.

The V call is TRBV5-1, the J call TRBJ2-1; maybe TRBD2 (5 bases). This CDR3 has 17 amino acids. V was pared by 0 bases and J by 3 bases, with 16 bases between. Germline CDR1 SGHRS, CDR2 YFSETQ. The CDR3 DNA is TGCGCCAGCAGCTTGGCCTCGGCGACTAACCGCTACAATGAGCAGTTCTTC. Its protein product is CASSLASATNRYNEQFF.

This chain connects TRBV6-1 to TRBJ2-3; TRBD2 matches at 9 bases. J was trimmed by 0 bases and V by 4 bases; bases with no gene match: 17. Germline CDR1 reads MNHNS; CDR2 reads SASEGT. This CDR3 is built from 20 residues. CDR3 nucleotide sequence: TGTGCCAGCAGTGGTCCTTACCGTAGCGGGGGAGATAGAAGCACAGATACGCAGTATTTT. Protein sequence: CASSGPYRSGGDRSTDTQYF.

The gene calls are TRBV6-1 and TRBJ1-4; TRBD1 is a possible D gene (6 bases). CDR1 is MNHNS, CDR2 SASEGT, per germline. The CDR3 runs to 15 residues. V lost 4 bases to trimming and J lost 7 bases, with 16 bases between them. The CDR3 sequence: CASSVYRALIEKLFF. In DNA, the CDR3 is TGTGCCAGCAGTGTTTACAGGGCCTTAATTGAAAAACTGTTTTTT.

The chain carries TRBV2 and TRBJ2-2; 8 nucleotides align to TRBD1. This CDR3 region has 17 residues. Trimming removed 0 bases from V and 3 bases from J; junction bases left unmatched: 6. Germline-derived CDR1 and CDR2 are SNHLY and FYNNEI. The CDR3 here is CASSEAWTGTDTGELFF. CDR3 in DNA: TGTGCCAGCAGTGAAGCGTGGACAGGGACGGACACCGGGGAGCTGTTTTTT.

The chain couples TRBV18 to TRBJ1-4, with 7 nucleotides matching TRBD1. The germline V gene has CDR1 KGHSH and CDR2 LQKENI. With 6 bases clipped from V and 3 bases from J, the junction kept 7 bases outside the gene matches. This CDR3 has 15 residues. The chain's CDR3 is CASSVGQAANEKLFF. For the CDR3, the DNA is TGTGCCAGCTCGGTAGGACAGGCTGCTAATGAAAAACTGTTTTTT.

The chain employs TRBV9 and TRBJ2-3, with 10 bases that match TRBD1. From germline, CDR1 is SGDLS and CDR2 YYNGEE. Germline trimming cut 3 bases from V and 4 bases from J; bases unmatched to any gene: 8. This CDR3 region has 16 residues. The CDR3 protein is CASSGTGTGVPDTQYF. CDR3 sequence (DNA): TGTGCCAGCAGCGGGACCGGGACAGGGGTTCCAGATACGCAGTATTTT.

V usage is TRBV6-5 and J usage is TRBJ2-7; no clear D gene. CDR3 length: 15 residues. Looked up from germline, CDR1 is MNHEY and CDR2 is SVGAGI. Trimming took 0 bases from V and 1 from J, leaving 10 bases between them. For the CDR3, the DNA is TGTGCCAGCAGTTACTCGGGCACCTGGTCCTACGAGCAGTACTTC. As protein: CASSYSGTWSYEQYF.

The J gene is TRBJ1-4, the V gene TRBV2, with D perhaps TRBD1 (6 bases). The CDR3 length is 15 residues. Germline assignment: CDR1 SNHLY and CDR2 FYNNEI. With 4 bases removed from V and 8 bases from J, the gap between germline ends came to 17 bases. This CDR3 is CASSGGPGRGEKLFF. The CDR3 bases are TGTGCCAGCAGTGGTGGCCCAGGGAGGGGGGAAAAACTGTTTTTT.

The V and J genes are TRBV11-3 and TRBJ1-1; D remains ambiguous. Trimming shortened V by 3 bases and J by 0 bases, and 5 bases separated the two germline ends. The CDR3 runs to 13 residues. Germline CDR1 and CDR2: SGHNT and YENEEA. CDR3 DNA sequence: TGTGCCAGCAGCTTTCAGATGAACACTGAAGCTTTCTTT. The encoded protein is CASSFQMNTEAFF.

On this clone: The junction departs from germline at one end; a sequencing error may be responsible. The J gene is TRBJ2-3, the V gene TRBV7-9; 7 bases fit TRBD1. The CDR3 has 13 amino acids. The V gene's germline CDR1 is SEHNR and CDR2 FQNEAQ (reference sequence). The CDR3 coding sequence is TGTTCCAGCAGTTTACAGGGGCCAGATACGCAGTATTTT. Its translation is CSSSLQGPDTQYF.

This clone was detected only a few times. The gene calls are TRBV15 and TRBJ2-5, with D tentatively TRBD1 (8 bases). This CDR3 is built from 15 residues. V lost 0 bases and J lost 4, with 12 bases in between. In germline, CDR1 is LNHNV, CDR2 YYDKDF (reference sequence). The CDR3 DNA reads TGTGCCACCAGCAGAGATACAGGGGGGGGAGAGACCCAGTACTTC. It is translated as CATSRDTGGGETQYF.

V gene TRBV28 combines with J gene TRBJ1-4; TRBD1 aligns across 9 bases. Germline trimming cut 6 bases from V and 5 bases from J; bases unmatched to any gene: 7. From germline, CDR1 is MDHEN and CDR2 SYDVKM. The CDR3 is 15 amino acids. Written as DNA, the CDR3 is TGTGCCAGCAGGCCCACCGGGACAGGGAATGAAAAACTGTTTTTT. Translating gives CASRPTGTGNEKLFF.

In nucleotides, the CDR3 is TGTGCCAGCAGCCCTTCCGGGGATACGCAGTATTTT. This gives the protein CASSPSGDTQYF. V is TRBV11-2 and J is TRBJ2-3; D is unclear. The CDR3 is 12 residues long. Trimming pared 5 bases from V and 6 bases from J, leaving 9 bases between. CDR1 is SGHAT, CDR2 FQNNGV, per germline.

The chain recombines TRBV27 with TRBJ1-5, with D unclear. This CDR3 comprises 15 residues. Deletions cut 5 bases from V and 2 bases from J, with 13 bases between. Germline CDR1 is MNHEY and CDR2 is SMNVEV (reference sequence). CDR3 in DNA: TGTGCCAGCAGTCCCATTGGGGAGGGCAATCAGCCCCAGCATTTT. Its translation is CASSPIGEGNQPQHF.

The rearrangement joins TRBV10-3 to TRBJ2-2; D is undetermined. The length of the CDR3 is 12 residues. CDR1 is ENHRY, CDR2 SYGVKD, per germline. Trimming stripped 0 bases from V and 7 bases from J, with 3 bases between. The CDR3 DNA follows: TGTGCCATCAGTGAGTCCGGCGGGGAGCTGTTTTTT. This translates into CAISESGGELFF.

V usage is TRBV28 and J usage is TRBJ1-2; perhaps TRBD1 as D (5 bases). V was clipped by 7 bases and J by 3 bases, with 12 bases between them. The CDR3 loop spans 13 amino acids. In germline, CDR1 is MDHEN, CDR2 SYDVKM. CDR3 in amino acids: CASTLRGYYGYTF. Written as DNA, the CDR3 is TGTGCCAGCACCTTAAGGGGATACTATGGCTACACCTTC.

The V and J genes are TRBV11-2 and TRBJ2-1, with 10 bases aligning to TRBD2. J lost 4 bases, V lost 1 base, and 10 bases had no gene match. This CDR3 comprises 18 residues. Per the germline V gene, CDR1 is SGHAT and CDR2 is FQNNGV. CDR3 DNA: TGTGCCAGCAGCTTAGTTTTTAGCGGGAGGATAGGGTACAATGAGCAGTTCTTC. Protein: CASSLVFSGRIGYNEQFF.

The chain joins TRBV27 to TRBJ2-4; 8 nucleotides line up with TRBD2. With 5 bases clipped from V and 4 bases from J, the junction kept 7 bases outside the gene matches. The CDR3 is 15 amino acids. Germline V gene data show CDR1 as MNHEY and CDR2 as SMNVEV (reference sequence). CDR3 loop: CASSPGGAGKNIQYF. CDR3 nucleotides: TGTGCCAGCAGTCCGGGGGGGGCAGGGAAAAACATTCAGTACTTC.

The sample holds a few counts of this clone. V gene TRBV5-6 combines with J gene TRBJ2-7; tentatively, D is TRBD2 (6 bases). V dropped 5 bases and J dropped 3 bases, with 18 bases sitting between them. The CDR3 has 15 amino acids. Germline CDR1 SGHDT, CDR2 YYEEEE. This chain's CDR3 is CASSYPGVPNYEQYF. The CDR3 coding sequence is TGTGCCAGCAGTTACCCGGGAGTACCAAACTACGAGCAGTACTTC.

The chain employs TRBV18 and TRBJ2-3, with 7 positions matching TRBD2. Germline V gene sequence: CDR1 KGHSH, CDR2 LQKENI. Trimming took 4 bases from V and 0 from J; bases not matched to a gene: 13. The CDR3 is 18 amino acids. This chain's CDR3 is CASSHGPLARTSTDTQYF. The CDR3 coding sequence is TGTGCCAGCTCACACGGCCCACTAGCGCGGACTAGCACAGATACGCAGTATTTT. The full variable domain, in which reference TRBV18 and TRBJ2-3 provide the parts outside the CDR3, is NAGVMQNPRHLVRRRGQEARLRCSPMKGHSHVYWYRQLPEEGLKFMVYLQKENIIDESGMPKERFSAEFPKEGPSILRIQQVVRGDSAAYFCASSHGPLARTSTDTQYFGPGTRLTVL.

V gene TRBV27 combines with J gene TRBJ2-7, with TRBD1 matching 8 bases. CDR1 MNHEY and CDR2 SMNVEV come from the germline V gene (reference sequence). Germline trimming cut 0 bases from V and 4 bases from J; bases unmatched to any gene: 8. The CDR3 is made up of 16 amino acids. The CDR3 reads CASSLSSPGQVYEQYF. In nucleotides, the CDR3 is TGTGCCAGCAGTTTATCTTCACCGGGACAGGTATACGAGCAGTACTTC.

V usage is TRBV10-3 and J usage is TRBJ2-7; possible D gene TRBD2, 5 bases. CDR3 size: 14 residues. Germline CDR1 and CDR2: ENHRY and SYGVKD. Trimming pared 2 bases from V and 1 base from J, leaving 9 bases between. This CDR3 reads CAISEGLPSYEQYF. The CDR3 DNA reads TGTGCCATCAGTGAGGGACTTCCTTCCTACGAGCAGTACTTC.